A single TCR beta chain is shown here with its context. Repertoires were generated with immunoSEQ multiplex PCR, while TCRdb's copy carries only in-frame clones and drops some. The sample lists about 300,000 clones; about 88% were seen once. CDR3 length: 14 amino acids. Germline lookup yields CDR1 MDHEN and CDR2 SYDVKM. This entry is derived from a study of blood T cell repertoires in COVID-19. On the study more broadly: There were acute and convalescent COVID-19 samples, and they came from the United States, Italy and Spain.

The J gene is TRBJ2-1, the V gene TRBV28; D is unresolved. Sequences were obtained from peripheral blood. This TCR was recovered from a human donor with COVID-19, enrolled during active disease. The donor label of this sample is uncertain. CDR3 in DNA: TGTGCGTGCTTATCGGTCTCCTCCTACAATGAGCAGTTCTTC. The encoded protein is CACLSVSSYNEQFF. The full variable domain, in which reference TRBV28 and TRBJ2-1 provide the parts outside the CDR3, is DVKVTQSSRYLVKRTGEKVFLECVQDMDHENMFWYRQDPGLGLRLIYFSYDVKMKEKGDIPEGYSVSREKKERFSLILESASTNQTSMYLCACLSVSSYNEQFFGPGTRLTVL.